A selection of T cell receptor beta chains follows, all from one sample in a study of beta chain features in type 1 diabetes. Using immunoSEQ multiplex PCR, the repertoire was profiled, and TCRdb retains in-frame clones only, with some absent. The top ten hold about 0.57% of the sample, which has 15,000 to 17,000 clones, approximately 47% seen once. The sample was stem cell memory CD4+ T cells from blood. The receptors were gathered from a middle-aged woman in good health. CDR3s include the opening cysteine and the closing phenylalanine or tryptophan. The D gene is left open where the match is weak. The size field is filled for only some rows; it gives once, few, many or a size class.

.,.,TRBJ2-5,TRBV5-4,CASSLSRLGGETQYF,TGTGCCAGCAGCTTGTCCAGGCTGGGAGGAGAGACCCAGTACTTC
.,.,TRBJ2-7,TRBV7-2,CASSLALSPGVQYF,TGTGCCAGCAGCTTAGCGCTCAGCCCTGGAGTGCAGTACTTC
.,.,TRBJ2-7,TRBV7-2,CASSRTQAPPVYEQYF,TGTGCCAGCAGCCGAACACAGGCGCCCCCTGTTTACGAGCAGTACTTC
.,TRBD2,TRBJ2-5,TRBV10-2,CASRPGWTSGIQETQYF,TGCGCCAGCAGGCCTGGATGGACTAGCGGGATACAAGAGACCCAGTACTTC
few,TRBD1,TRBJ1-2,TRBV18,CASSPRAGTGDGYTF,TGTGCCAGCTCACCAAGGGCCGGGACAGGGGACGGCTACACCTTC
few,TRBD1,TRBJ1-2,TRBV5-1,CASSSGQGSNYGYTF,TGCGCCAGCAGCTCGGGACAGGGCTCTAACTATGGCTACACCTTC
.,TRBD1,TRBJ1-4,TRBV18,CASSLYRGATNEKLFF,TGTGCCAGCTCACTGTACAGGGGCGCAACTAATGAAAAACTGTTTTTT
once,TRBD1,TRBJ1-2,TRBV19,CASQPGGYGYTF,TGTGCCAGCCAACCAGGGGGCTATGGCTACACCTTC
.,TRBD1,TRBJ2-7,TRBV5-8,CASSASRDRATEQYF,TGTGCCAGCAGCGCCTCCCGGGACAGGGCTACTGAGCAGTACTTC
.,.,TRBJ2-3,TRBV18,CASSPRQESTDTQYF,TGTGCCAGCTCACCAAGACAGGAGTCCACAGATACGCAGTATTTT
.,.,TRBJ1-1,TRBV18,CASSPPSLGGNTEAFF,TGTGCCAGCTCACCACCGTCTCTCGGGGGGAACACTGAAGCTTTCTTT
.,.,TRBJ1-3,TRBV7-9,CASSPGLSSGNTIYF,TGTGCCAGCAGCCCCGGACTTAGCTCTGGAAACACCATATATTTT
.,.,TRBJ1-1,TRBV7-9,CASRRETEAFF,TGTGCCAGCAGAAGAGAAACTGAAGCTTTCTTT
.,TRBD2,TRBJ2-7,TRBV7-6,CASSLEAGIGYEQYF,TGTGCCAGCAGCCTTGAAGCGGGAATCGGGTACGAGCAGTACTTC
few,TRBD1,TRBJ1-1,TRBV18,CASSPQGDTEAFF,TGTGCCAGCTCCCCACAGGGGGACACTGAAGCTTTCTTT
.,.,TRBJ2-5,TRBV6-5,CASSRRGGQQETQYF,TGTGCCAGCAGCCGCCGGGGGGGACAGCAAGAGACCCAGTACTTC
.,TRBD1,TRBJ1-3,TRBV29-1,CSVEFRKNPQGDF,TGCAGCGTTGAATTTCGGAAGAATCCTCAGGGGGATTTT
.,TRBD1,TRBJ2-3,TRBV5-6,CASSFTGVGTDTQYF,TGTGCCAGCAGCTTCACAGGGGTAGGCACAGATACGCAGTATTTT
.,TRBD2,TRBJ2-5,TRBV2,CASSPERGRQETQYF,TGTGCCAGCAGTCCCGAGCGGGGGAGACAAGAGACCCAGTACTTC
few,.,TRBJ1-2,TRBV6-5,CASSYRTGYGYTF,TGTGCCAGCAGTTACAGGACTGGCTATGGCTACACCTTC
.,.,TRBJ1-1,TRBV18,CASSPPVGRRAFF,TGTGCCAGCTCACCACCGGTGGGGCGTAGGGCTTTCTTT
.,TRBD2,TRBJ2-3,TRBV5-4,CASSQGQRGVHVSTDTQYF,TGTGCCAGCAGCCAAGGTCAGCGGGGGGTCCACGTTAGCACAGATACGCAGTATTTT
few,.,TRBJ1-2,TRBV7-9,CASSLTQVDYGYTF,TGTGCCAGCAGCCTTACTCAGGTTGACTATGGCTACACCTTC
few,.,TRBJ2-7,TRBV18,CASSPLTSYEQYF,TGTGCCAGCTCACCGCTAACTTCCTACGAGCAGTACTTC
few,TRBD1,TRBJ2-7,TRBV7-9,CASSTDRASGYEQYF,TGTGCCAGCAGCACCGACAGGGCATCGGGGTACGAGCAGTACTTC
.,.,TRBJ2-5,TRBV11-2,CASSPMGLQETQYF,TGTGCCAGCAGCCCAATGGGGCTCCAAGAGACCCAGTACTTC
few,TRBD1,TRBJ1-1,TRBV5-1,CASSRGQGNTEAFF,TGCGCCAGCAGCAGGGGACAGGGGAACACTGAAGCTTTCTTT